These 28 T cell receptor beta chains share one sample of origin, sequenced in a study of OX40 agonist ivuxolimab in advanced cancers. Produced via immunoSEQ multiplex PCR; TCRdb's table is partial and in-frame only. The table has roughly 68,000 clones, approximately 89% seen once; the top ten hold about 1%. This material consisted of CD4+ or CD8+ T cells sorted from blood, taken in a trial of the OX40 agonist ivuxolimab. The receptors here all came from an adult with an advanced solid tumor such as melanoma, head and neck, liver or kidney cancer.

The CDR3 loop is CAWGTKVPEAFF. The CDR3 coding sequence is TGTGCCTGGGGGACAAAAGTACCTGAAGCTTTCTTT. The chain uses TRBV30 and TRBJ1-1; a possible D gene is TRBD1 (6 bases). Germline CDR1 GTSNPN, CDR2 SVGIG (reference sequence). This CDR3 is built from 12 residues. V lost 5 bases, J lost 6 bases, and 13 bases lay in between.

The chain is built from TRBV19 and TRBJ2-3; 8 nucleotides line up with TRBD2. Germline assignment: CDR1 LNHDA and CDR2 SQIVND (reference sequence). This CDR3 is 17 amino acids long. J gave up 3 bases and V 3 bases, and 11 bases lay outside the gene matches. The CDR3 DNA reads TGTGCCAGTAGTATCGATAGACGGGGGGGTTTGACAGATACGCAGTATTTT. It yields the protein CASSIDRRGGLTDTQYF.

J is TRBJ2-7 and V is TRBV29-1, with 10 bases matching TRBD1. CDR1 and CDR2 (germline): SQVTM, ANQGSEA. With 6 bases clipped from V and 6 bases from J, the junction kept 14 bases outside the gene matches. This CDR3 region has 15 residues. DNA for the CDR3: TGCAGCGTCTGCCGGGACAGGGGAATGGAGGGCGAGCAGTACTTC. Residues: CSVCRDRGMEGEQYF.

The chain links TRBV5-4 to TRBJ1-4; 7 nucleotides align to TRBD1. The CDR3 sequence is 16 residues long. Germline assignment: CDR1 SGHNT and CDR2 YYREEE (reference sequence). V dropped 2 bases and J dropped 5; count of bases not matched to a gene: 9. CDR3 coding DNA: TGTGCCAGCAGCTTATTCGCTCAGGGGGGCAATGAAAAACTGTTTTTT. Its protein product is CASSLFAQGGNEKLFF.

V usage is TRBV6-5 and J usage is TRBJ2-7, with a tentative D call TRBD2 (6 bases). From germline, CDR1 is MNHEY and CDR2 SVGAGI. Between the trimmed V and J ends, which lost 2 bases and 2 bases, there was a span of 7 bases. The CDR3 sequence is 13 residues long. CDR3 loop: CASSYGGTYEQYF. As DNA, the CDR3 is TGTGCCAGCAGTTACGGCGGGACCTACGAGCAGTACTTC.

The genes are TRBV25-1 and TRBJ1-2; tentative D call: TRBD1 (6 bases). Germline V CDR1 and CDR2: MGHDK, SYGVNS. V lost 5 bases and J 4 bases, leaving 20 bases between the germline ends. There are 16 residues in the CDR3. The CDR3 sequence is CASSSAGVIGGYGYTF. The CDR3, as DNA: TGTGCCAGCAGTAGTGCAGGGGTGATCGGGGGCTATGGCTACACCTTC.

This clone was observed once. V usage is TRBV7-9 and J usage is TRBJ1-4, with D unclear. The germline V gene has CDR1 SEHNR and CDR2 FQNEAQ (reference sequence). With 5 bases removed from V and 10 bases from J, the gap between germline ends came to 8 bases. This CDR3 region has 11 residues. The DNA of the CDR3 is TGTGCCAGCAGCACGGAGAGAAAACTGTTTTTT. It codes for CASSTERKLFF.

The J gene is TRBJ1-1, the V gene TRBV7-9; D not certain. The CDR3 runs to 12 residues. The V end was cut by 5 bases, the J end by 3 bases, with 7 bases between. The germline gives CDR1 SEHNR, CDR2 FQNEAQ (reference sequence). Here the CDR3 DNA reads TGTGCCAGCAGCCGGACGGACACTGAAGCTTTCTTT. This codes for CASSRTDTEAFF.

The sample holds a few counts of this clone. The chain is built from TRBV19 and TRBJ1-1; no firm D call. CDR1 is LNHDA, CDR2 SQIVND, per germline (reference sequence). V dropped 4 bases and J dropped 5 bases, with 14 bases sitting between them. CDR3 length: 14 residues. The CDR3 here is CASSSRLRGTEAFF. CDR3 nucleotides: TGTGCCAGTAGTAGCAGGCTCCGGGGTACTGAAGCTTTCTTT.

The V gene is TRBV5-1, the J gene TRBJ2-5; D uncertain. The V gene lost 1 base and the J gene lost 5 bases, with 6 bases spanning the gap. There are 12 residues in the CDR3. Germline V gene lookup returns CDR1 SGHRS and CDR2 YFSETQ. The CDR3: CASSLRRETQYF. As DNA, the CDR3 is TGCGCCAGCAGCTTGCGAAGGGAGACCCAGTACTTC.

The genes are TRBV6-6 and TRBJ1-4, with 7 bases matching TRBD1. V gave up 7 bases and J gave up 7 bases; unmatched junction bases: 12. The CDR3 has 15 amino acids. Per germline, CDR1 MNHNY and CDR2 SVGAGI (reference sequence). This CDR3 reads CASNTDREYGEKLFF. The DNA for the CDR3 is TGTGCCAGCAACACCGACAGGGAATACGGTGAAAAACTGTTTTTT.

This sequence joins TRBV7-8 and TRBJ2-7; 8 nucleotides agree with TRBD2. The germline CDR1 and CDR2 sequences are SGHVS and FQNEAQ. The V gene end was trimmed by 8 bases and the J gene end by 2 bases; junction bases not matched to a gene: 8. This CDR3 spans 14 amino acids. CDR3 sequence reads: CASGRGAVPYEQYF. CDR3 nucleotides: TGTGCCAGCGGGCGGGGGGCGGTCCCCTACGAGCAGTACTTC.

The chain links TRBV6-1 to TRBJ1-5; 7 bases agree with TRBD1. Per germline, CDR1 MNHNS and CDR2 SASEGT. With V trimmed by 3 bases and J by 6 bases, 2 bases remained unmatched. The length of the CDR3 is 13 residues. Written as DNA, the CDR3 is TGTGCCAGCAGTGAGGGGACAGTTCAGCCCCAGCATTTT. This sequence encodes CASSEGTVQPQHF.

This chain uses TRBV21-1 with TRBJ2-1. TRBV21-1 is assigned pseudogene status. This CDR3 is 15 amino acids long. CDR3 DNA sequence: TGTGCCAGCAGCACCCCCGCTTGGGAACACAATGAGCAGTTCTTC. Its protein product is CASSTPAWEHNEQFF.

The chain has TRBV5-1 and TRBJ2-7, with D perhaps assigned TRBD1 or TRBD2 (5 bases each). V lost 3 bases and J lost 0, with 13 bases in between. This CDR3 is built from 15 residues. The germline V gene has CDR1 SGHRS and CDR2 YFSETQ. The CDR3 nucleotides are TGCGCCAGCAGCTCCGGGACCGTGTTCTCCTACGAGCAGTACTTC. It yields the protein CASSSGTVFSYEQYF.

This clone was recorded only once. The chain recombines TRBV6-5 with TRBJ1-3; D is unclear. The germline V gene has CDR1 MNHEY and CDR2 SVGAGI. The germline V and J ends were trimmed by 6 bases and 2 bases, with 8 bases remaining between them. The CDR3 loop spans 13 amino acids. The DNA of the CDR3 is TGTGCCAGCAGGGCAAATGCTGGAAACACCATATATTTT. It encodes CASRANAGNTIYF.

The rearrangement joins TRBV30 to TRBJ2-2, with D tentatively TRBD2 (6 bases). CDR3 size: 14 residues. The germline V and J ends were trimmed by 4 bases and 6 bases, with 15 bases remaining between them. Looked up from germline, CDR1 is GTSNPN and CDR2 is SVGIG (reference sequence). The CDR3 protein is CAWTHGGSPGELFF. The CDR3 DNA follows: TGTGCCTGGACCCATGGGGGGTCCCCCGGGGAGCTGTTTTTT. Drawing the rest from reference TRBV30 and TRBJ2-2, the complete variable domain is SQTIHQWPATLVQPVGSPLSLECTVEGTSNPNLYWYRQAAGRGLQLLFYSVGIGQISSEVPQNLSASRPQDRQFILSSKKLLLSDSGFYLCAWTHGGSPGELFFGEGSRLTVL.

V is TRBV5-1 and J is TRBJ2-4; D unclear. The germline CDR1 and CDR2 sequences are SGHRS and YFSETQ. Trimming took off 0 bases at V and 0 bases at J, with 7 bases between the two ends. The CDR3 covers 15 residues. In nucleotides, the CDR3 is TGCGCCAGCAGCTTGGGGACCGTAGCCAAAAACATTCAGTACTTC. This encodes CASSLGTVAKNIQYF.

The chain couples TRBV6-6 to TRBJ1-6; TRBD1 might be the D (6 bases). Trimming removed 6 bases at V and 7 bases at J, with 13 bases between. The CDR3 is 14 amino acids. Germline CDR1 reads MNHNY; CDR2 reads SVGAGI (reference sequence). This chain's CDR3 is CASSLQGGNSPLHF. CDR3 in DNA: TGTGCCAGCAGCCTACAGGGCGGCAATTCACCCCTCCACTTT.

V and J are TRBV9 and TRBJ1-1; no clear D gene. V lost 6 bases and J lost 4, with 16 bases in between. Germline V gives CDR1 SGDLS, CDR2 YYNGEE. The CDR3 runs to 14 residues. The CDR3 loop reads CASTTGPGTTEAFF. Here the CDR3 DNA reads TGTGCCAGCACAACCGGGCCGGGAACCACTGAAGCTTTCTTT.

This chain joins TRBV7-4 and TRBJ1-4; no clear D. Germline V gene data show CDR1 as SGHVT and CDR2 as SQSDAQ. This CDR3 is built from 12 residues. Deletions cut 3 bases from V and 4 bases from J, with 3 bases between. The CDR3 protein is CASSFSNEKLFF. In nucleotides, the CDR3 is TGTGCCAGCAGCTTCAGTAATGAAAAACTGTTTTTT.

The chain uses TRBV29-1 and TRBJ2-5; TRBD1 agrees at 8 bases. This CDR3 is built from 13 residues. Trimming cost V 4 bases and J 2 bases; bases outside gene matches: 3. CDR1 is SQVTM, CDR2 ANQGSEA, per germline. The CDR3 here is CSVVTGGQETQYF. The DNA of the CDR3 is TGCAGCGTTGTCACAGGGGGACAAGAGACCCAGTACTTC.

This chain joins TRBV6-4 and TRBJ2-2; D is perhaps TRBD2 (5 bases). This CDR3 has 18 residues. Germline V lookup: CDR1 MRHNA, CDR2 SNTAGT. V was clipped by 4 bases and J by 1 base, with 19 bases between them. The CDR3 DNA is TGTGCCAGCAGTGCTGTGTCGTTGGTAGCGAAGAACACCGGGGAGCTGTTTTTT. This sequence encodes CASSAVSLVAKNTGELFF.

The chain is built from TRBV5-1 and TRBJ2-2; D is perhaps TRBD1 (6 bases). Germline CDR1 and CDR2: SGHRS and YFSETQ. The V gene lost 2 bases and the J gene lost 0 bases, with 8 bases spanning the gap. The CDR3 sequence is 15 residues long. The CDR3 DNA follows: TGCGCCAGCAGCTTAGGGACACCGAACACCGGGGAGCTGTTTTTT. This encodes CASSLGTPNTGELFF.

This sequence joins TRBV2 and TRBJ2-3, with TRBD2 matching over 10 bases. V gave up 5 bases and J gave up 8 bases; unmatched junction bases: 10. The CDR3 consists of 15 residues. From germline, CDR1 is SNHLY and CDR2 FYNNEI. As DNA, the CDR3 is TGTGCCAGCAGTAGTGGGCTAGCGGGAGTGGGTACGCAGTATTTT. Translated, it gives CASSSGLAGVGTQYF.

This chain connects TRBV5-1 to TRBJ2-3; 9 bases line up with TRBD1. With V trimmed by 4 bases and J by 1 base, 4 bases remained unmatched. This CDR3 comprises 15 residues. Germline CDR1 reads SGHRS; CDR2 reads YFSETQ. The CDR3 DNA is TGCGCCAGCAGCCGGGGACAGGGTGGCACAGATACGCAGTATTTT. Its protein is CASSRGQGGTDTQYF.

This chain links TRBV19 with TRBJ1-5; 9 nucleotides align to TRBD1. Germline-derived CDR1 and CDR2 are LNHDA and SQIVND (reference sequence). The CDR3 spans 14 residues. With V trimmed by 4 bases and J by 5 bases, 3 bases remained unmatched. CDR3 loop: CASSKGQGYQPQHF. The CDR3 coding sequence is TGTGCCAGTAGTAAGGGACAGGGTTATCAGCCCCAGCATTTT.

The chain has TRBV19 and TRBJ1-3, with a tentative D call TRBD1 (5 bases). V was cut by 5 bases and J by 1 base, with 9 bases left in between. Germline-derived CDR1 and CDR2 are LNHDA and SQIVND (reference sequence). This CDR3 is built from 14 residues. The CDR3 protein is CASSFRVSGNTIYF. The CDR3 coding sequence is TGTGCCAGTAGTTTCAGGGTGTCTGGAAACACCATATATTTT.